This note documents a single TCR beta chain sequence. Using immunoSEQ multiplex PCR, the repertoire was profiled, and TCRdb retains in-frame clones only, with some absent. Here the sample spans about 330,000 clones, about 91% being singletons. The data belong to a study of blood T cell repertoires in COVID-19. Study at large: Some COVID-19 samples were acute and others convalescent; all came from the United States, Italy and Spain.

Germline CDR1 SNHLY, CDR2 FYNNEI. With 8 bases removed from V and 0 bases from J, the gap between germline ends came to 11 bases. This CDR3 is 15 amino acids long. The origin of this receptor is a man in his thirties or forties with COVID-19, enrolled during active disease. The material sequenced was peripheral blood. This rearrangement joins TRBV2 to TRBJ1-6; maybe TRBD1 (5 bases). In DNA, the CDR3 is TGTGCCAGCTCGACAGCTTACTCCTATAATTCACCCCTCCACTTT. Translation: CASSTAYSYNSPLHF.